Below, one T cell receptor (beta chain) is given with its context. Enrolled through a virtual design, the participants were between about 18 and 100 years of age and came from 24 US areas. Recovered status applied to Cohort 3 donors who had two consecutive negative PCRs. It also applied to those with clearance or with symptom resolution. The data were produced by immunoSEQ multiplex PCR, yet TCRdb's version contains in-frame clones alone and is incomplete. The sample has 140,000 or so clones; approximately 86% are singletons. This sample is drawn from a study of blood T cell repertoires in COVID-19. Study-level information: The samples span acute and convalescent COVID-19 from the United States, Italy and Spain. T cells, B-cell-depleted T cells, or PBMCs supplied cDNA or gDNA.

Sequencing was performed on PBMCs or T cells enriched from blood (not recorded which). The clonotype was recovered from a middle-aged woman who had recovered from COVID-19.

The CDR3 loop reads CASSPQGVAYEQYF. The CDR3 region has the DNA TGTGCCAGTAGCCCACAGGGGGTAGCCTACGAGCAGTACTTC. This chain joins TRBV19 and TRBJ2-7, with 8 bases matching TRBD1. Germline values: CDR1 LNHDA, CDR2 SQIVND (reference sequence). CDR3 length: 14 residues. The V and J ends lost 6 bases and 2 bases, in that order; junction bases with no gene match: 6.